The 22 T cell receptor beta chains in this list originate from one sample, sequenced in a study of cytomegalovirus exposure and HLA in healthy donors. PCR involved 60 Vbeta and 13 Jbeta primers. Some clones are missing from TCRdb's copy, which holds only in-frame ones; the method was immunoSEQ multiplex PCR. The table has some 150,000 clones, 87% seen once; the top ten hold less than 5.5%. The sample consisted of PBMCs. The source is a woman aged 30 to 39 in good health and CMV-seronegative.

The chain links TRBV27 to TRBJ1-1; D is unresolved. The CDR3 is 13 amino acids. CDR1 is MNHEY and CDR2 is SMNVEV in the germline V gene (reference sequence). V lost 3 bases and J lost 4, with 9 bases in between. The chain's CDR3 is CASSFPGGTEAFF. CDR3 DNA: TGTGCCAGCAGTTTCCCCGGCGGCACTGAAGCTTTCTTT.

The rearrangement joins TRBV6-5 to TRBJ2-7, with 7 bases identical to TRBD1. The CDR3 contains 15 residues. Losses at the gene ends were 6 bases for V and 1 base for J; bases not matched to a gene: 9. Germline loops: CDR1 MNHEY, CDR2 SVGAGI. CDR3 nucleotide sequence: TGTGCCAGCAGGACAGGGTTGCCCTCTTCCTACGAGCAGTACTTC. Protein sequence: CASRTGLPSSYEQYF.

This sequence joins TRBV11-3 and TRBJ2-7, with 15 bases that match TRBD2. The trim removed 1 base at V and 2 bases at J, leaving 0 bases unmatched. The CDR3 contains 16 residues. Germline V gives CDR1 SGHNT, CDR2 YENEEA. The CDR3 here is CASSLGTSGRAYEQYF. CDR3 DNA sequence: TGTGCCAGCAGCTTAGGGACTAGCGGGAGGGCCTACGAGCAGTACTTC.

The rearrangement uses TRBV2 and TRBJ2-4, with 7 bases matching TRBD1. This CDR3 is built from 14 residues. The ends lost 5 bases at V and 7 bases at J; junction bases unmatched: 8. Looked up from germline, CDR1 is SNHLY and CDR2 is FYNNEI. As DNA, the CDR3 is TGTGCCAGCAGTCTAACACGACAGGGCAACATTCAGTACTTC. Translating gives CASSLTRQGNIQYF. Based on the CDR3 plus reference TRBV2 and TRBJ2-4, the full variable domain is EPEVTQTPSHQVTQMGQEVILRCVPISNHLYFYWYRQILGQKVEFLVSFYNNEISEKSEIFDDQFSVERPDGSNFTLKIRSTKLEDSAMYFCASSLTRQGNIQYFGAGTRLSVL.

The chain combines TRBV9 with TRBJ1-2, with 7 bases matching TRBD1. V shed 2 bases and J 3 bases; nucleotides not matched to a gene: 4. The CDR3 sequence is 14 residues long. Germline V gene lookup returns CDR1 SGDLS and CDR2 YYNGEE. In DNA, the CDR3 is TGTGCCAGCAGCGTCGGGACAGACTACTATGGCTACACCTTC. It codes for CASSVGTDYYGYTF.

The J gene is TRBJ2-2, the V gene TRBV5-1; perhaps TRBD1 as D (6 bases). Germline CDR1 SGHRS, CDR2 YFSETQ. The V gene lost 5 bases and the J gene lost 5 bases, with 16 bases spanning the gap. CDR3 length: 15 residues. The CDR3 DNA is TGCGCCAGCAGTTTTGGACAGCTCAGGACCGGGGAGCTGTTTTTT. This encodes CASSFGQLRTGELFF.

This CDR3 is CASVPDSLDTQYF. In DNA, the CDR3 is TGTGCCAGCGTTCCGGACTCTCTCGATACGCAGTATTTT. V and J are TRBV6-6 and TRBJ2-3; possible D gene TRBD2, 5 bases. Per the germline V gene, CDR1 is MNHNY and CDR2 is SVGAGI (reference sequence). The CDR3 spans 13 residues. V lost 8 bases, J lost 6 bases, and 15 bases lay in between.

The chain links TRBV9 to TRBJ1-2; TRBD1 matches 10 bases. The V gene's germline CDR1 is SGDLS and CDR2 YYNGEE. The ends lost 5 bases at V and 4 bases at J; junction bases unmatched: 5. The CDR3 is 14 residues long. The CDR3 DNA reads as TGTGCCAGCAGTCGGGACAGGGGTGTCTATGGCTACACCTTC. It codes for CASSRDRGVYGYTF.

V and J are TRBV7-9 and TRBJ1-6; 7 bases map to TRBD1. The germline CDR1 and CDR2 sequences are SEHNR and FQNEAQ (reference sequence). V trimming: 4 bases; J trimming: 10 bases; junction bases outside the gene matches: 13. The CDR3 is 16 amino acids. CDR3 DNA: TGTGCCAGCAGCTCGTCGGAGGGGGCGGCGGGGTCACCCCTCCACTTT. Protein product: CASSSSEGAAGSPLHF.

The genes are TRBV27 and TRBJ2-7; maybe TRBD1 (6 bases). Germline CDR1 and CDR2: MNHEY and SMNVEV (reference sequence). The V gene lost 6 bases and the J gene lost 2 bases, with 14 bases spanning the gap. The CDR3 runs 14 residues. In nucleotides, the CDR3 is TGTGCCAGCAGCCCCGGACAGCGTCCCTACGAGCAGTACTTC. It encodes CASSPGQRPYEQYF.

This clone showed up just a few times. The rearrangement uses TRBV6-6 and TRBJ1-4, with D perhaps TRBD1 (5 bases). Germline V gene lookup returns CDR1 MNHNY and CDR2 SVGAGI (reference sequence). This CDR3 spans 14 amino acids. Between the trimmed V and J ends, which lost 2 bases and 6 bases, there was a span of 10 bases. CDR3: CASSYGLGDEKLFF. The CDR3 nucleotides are TGTGCCAGCAGTTACGGTTTAGGGGATGAAAAACTGTTTTTT.

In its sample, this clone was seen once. The CDR3 is CASSPMGGGGSPLHF. In nucleotides, the CDR3 is TGTGCCAGCAGCCCCATGGGAGGGGGAGGTTCACCCCTCCACTTT. The rearrangement links TRBV7-9 to TRBJ1-6, with D tentatively TRBD1 (6 bases). V gave up 5 bases and J gave up 9 bases, with 17 bases separating them. Germline V gene sequence: CDR1 SEHNR, CDR2 FQNEAQ (reference sequence). There are 15 residues in the CDR3.

Here the CDR3 DNA reads TGTGCCAGCAGTTTATCTGCAGGTATTAACTATGGCTACACCTTC. Its translation is CASSLSAGINYGYTF. The chain is built from TRBV27 and TRBJ1-2; D is unclear. The CDR3 contains 15 residues. V was trimmed by 0 bases and J by 1 base, leaving 9 bases between them. Germline V gene lookup returns CDR1 MNHEY and CDR2 SMNVEV (reference sequence).

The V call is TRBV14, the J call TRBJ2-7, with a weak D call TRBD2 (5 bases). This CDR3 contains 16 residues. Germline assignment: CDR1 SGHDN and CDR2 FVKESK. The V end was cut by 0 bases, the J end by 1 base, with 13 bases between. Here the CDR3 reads CASSQDRRDLSYEQYF. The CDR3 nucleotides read TGTGCCAGCAGCCAAGACCGCCGGGATCTATCCTACGAGCAGTACTTC.

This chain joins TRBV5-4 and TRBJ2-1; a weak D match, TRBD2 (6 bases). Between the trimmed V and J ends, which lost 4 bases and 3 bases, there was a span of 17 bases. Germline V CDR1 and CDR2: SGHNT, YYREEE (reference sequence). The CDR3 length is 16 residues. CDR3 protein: CASSIESGLNYNEQFF. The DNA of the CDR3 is TGTGCCAGCAGCATCGAATCGGGACTCAACTACAATGAGCAGTTCTTC. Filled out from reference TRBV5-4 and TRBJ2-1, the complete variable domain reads ETGVTQSPTHLIKTRGQQVTLRCSSQSGHNTVSWYQQALGQGPQFIFQYYREEENGRGNFPPRFSGLQFPNYSSELNVNALELDDSALYLCASSIESGLNYNEQFFGPGTRLTVL.

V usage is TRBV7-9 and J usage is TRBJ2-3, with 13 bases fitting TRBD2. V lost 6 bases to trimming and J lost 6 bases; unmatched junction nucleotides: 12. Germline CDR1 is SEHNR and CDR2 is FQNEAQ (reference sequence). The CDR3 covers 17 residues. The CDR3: CASRNTGTSGARDTQYF. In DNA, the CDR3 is TGTGCCAGCAGAAACACGGGGACTAGCGGGGCGAGGGATACGCAGTATTTT.

The CDR3 DNA reads as TGTGCCAGCAGTTTTGAGGGCAGGGGGTGGAGTACGCGTTCCTACGAGCAGTACTTC. Translation gives CASSFEGRGWSTRSYEQYF. This sequence joins TRBV28 and TRBJ2-7; 7 bases match TRBD1. Germline CDR1 reads MDHEN; CDR2 reads SYDVKM. V dropped 3 bases and J dropped 1; count of bases not matched to a gene: 18. The CDR3 length is 19 residues.

The CDR3 nucleotides are TGTGCCAGCAGCAACCCGACAGGACCAAACTATGGCTACACCTTC. Encoded protein: CASSNPTGPNYGYTF. This chain joins TRBV7-8 and TRBJ1-2; weak D call: TRBD1 (6 bases). The CDR3 extends over 15 amino acids. Per germline, CDR1 SGHVS and CDR2 FQNEAQ. The V and J ends lost 5 bases and 2 bases respectively, with 15 bases between them.

The DNA for the CDR3 is TGTGCCACCAGCAGAACCCCGTGGCTAGCGGAGAGCTCCTACAATGAGCAGTTCTTC. It yields the protein CATSRTPWLAESSYNEQFF. V is TRBV15 and J is TRBJ2-1, with 7 bases fitting TRBD2. The germline V gene encodes CDR1 LNHNV and CDR2 YYDKDF (reference sequence). V was pared by 2 bases and J by 0 bases, with 13 bases of the junction left unmatched. The length of the CDR3 is 19 residues.

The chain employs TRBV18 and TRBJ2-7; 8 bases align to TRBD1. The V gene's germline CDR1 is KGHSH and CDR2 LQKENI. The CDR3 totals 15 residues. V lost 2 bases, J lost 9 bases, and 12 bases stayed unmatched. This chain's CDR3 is CASSPTGQGPSGQYF. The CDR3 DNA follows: TGTGCCAGCTCACCAACTGGACAGGGACCTTCTGGGCAGTACTTC.

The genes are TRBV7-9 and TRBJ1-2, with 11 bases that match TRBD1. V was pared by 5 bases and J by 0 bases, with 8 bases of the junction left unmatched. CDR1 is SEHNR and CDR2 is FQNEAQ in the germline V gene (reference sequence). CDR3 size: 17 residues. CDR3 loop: CASSRGQGVPSNYGYTF. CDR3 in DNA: TGTGCCAGCAGCCGGGGACAGGGGGTGCCCTCTAACTATGGCTACACCTTC.

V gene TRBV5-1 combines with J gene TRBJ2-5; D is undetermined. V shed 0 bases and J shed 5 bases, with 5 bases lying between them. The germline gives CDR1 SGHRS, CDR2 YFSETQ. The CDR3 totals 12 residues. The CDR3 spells CASSLASETQYF. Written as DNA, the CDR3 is TGCGCCAGCAGCTTGGCCTCGGAGACCCAGTACTTC.